This T cell receptor beta chain was sequenced for a study of blood T cells in healthy people across ages. Study-level background: The template switching approach captured approximately one barcoded beta molecule for every two T cells. Study outcomes and limitations: Naive and antigen-experienced cells could not be conclusively compared, given unsorted PBMCs.

CDR3 length: 13 amino acids. CDR1 is MDHEN and CDR2 is SYDVKM in the germline V gene. With 4 bases removed from V and 4 bases from J, the gap between germline ends came to 10 bases. Sample-barcoded 5' priming and a J-beta primer mix drove a second PCR of roughly 7 to 11 cycles. TCRdb analysed the 5' RACE reads with MiXCR anew, one entry per CDR3 protein. The repertoire holds around 750,000 distinct CDR3 sequences, with 53% as singletons. Comment on this clonotype: The antigen is undetermined.

The chain employs TRBV28 and TRBJ1-2; unclear D gene. The sample taken for sequencing was blood. The TCR was taken from an elderly man in good health. For the CDR3, the DNA is TGTGCCAGCAGTTCCCCGACGGGCTATGGCTACACCTTC. Amino acid sequence: CASSSPTGYGYTF.